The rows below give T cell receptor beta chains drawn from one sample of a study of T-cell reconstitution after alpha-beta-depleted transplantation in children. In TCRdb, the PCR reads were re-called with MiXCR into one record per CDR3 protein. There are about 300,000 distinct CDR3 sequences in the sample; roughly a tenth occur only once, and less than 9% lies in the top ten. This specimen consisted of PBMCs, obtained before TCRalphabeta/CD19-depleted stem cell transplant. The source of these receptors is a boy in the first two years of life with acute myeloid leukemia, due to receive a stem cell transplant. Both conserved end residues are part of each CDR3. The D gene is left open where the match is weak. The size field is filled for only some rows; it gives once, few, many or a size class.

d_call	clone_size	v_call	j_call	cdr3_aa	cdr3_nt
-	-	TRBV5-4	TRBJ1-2	CASSFEADGQGRGYTF	TGTGCCAGCAGCTTCGAGGCGGACGGGCAGGGGAGAGGCTACACCTTC
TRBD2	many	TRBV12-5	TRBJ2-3	CASGLPLDSGGENTQYF	TGTGCTAGTGGTTTGCCCCTCGATAGCGGGGGGGAAAATACGCAGTATTTT
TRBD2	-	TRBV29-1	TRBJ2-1	CSVEGGGDEQFF	TGCAGCGTTGAAGGCGGGGGTGATGAGCAGTTCTTC
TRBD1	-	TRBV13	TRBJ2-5	CASSSRDRGETQYF	TGTGCCAGCAGCTCGAGGGACAGGGGGGAGACCCAGTACTTC
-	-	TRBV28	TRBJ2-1	CASSLMGLPYNEQFF	TGTGCCAGCAGTTTAATGGGACTGCCCTACAATGAGCAGTTCTTC
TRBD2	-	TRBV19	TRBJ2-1	CASSPSGRWREGPQNEQFF	TGTGCCAGTAGCCCGTCCGGTCGATGGCGGGAGGGCCCCCAAAATGAGCAGTTCTTC
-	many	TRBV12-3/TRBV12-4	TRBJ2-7	CASSFRIPGGAEQYF	TGTGCCAGCAGTTTTAGGATCCCAGGAGGGGCCGAGCAGTACTTC
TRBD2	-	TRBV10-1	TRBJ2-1	CASIPRTSGRRDEQFF	TGCGCCAGCATCCCAAGGACTAGCGGGAGGAGGGATGAGCAGTTCTTC
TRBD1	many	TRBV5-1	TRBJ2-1	CASSLVGTGPPAEENEQFF	TGCGCCAGCAGCTTGGTAGGGACAGGGCCCCCCGCGGAGGAGAATGAGCAGTTCTTC
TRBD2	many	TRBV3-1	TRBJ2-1	CASSSRLAGVYNEQFF	TGTGCCAGCAGCTCCCGCCTAGCGGGAGTATACAATGAGCAGTTCTTC
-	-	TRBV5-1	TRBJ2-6	CASSFDSSGANVLTF	TGCGCCAGCAGTTTCGACTCCTCTGGGGCCAACGTCCTGACTTTC
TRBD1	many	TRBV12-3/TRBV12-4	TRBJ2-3	CASSSPGTGGDTQYF	TGTGCCAGCAGTTCACCCGGGACAGGGGGCGATACGCAGTATTTT
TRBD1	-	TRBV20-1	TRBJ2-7	CSARDDRESTYEQYF	TGCAGTGCTAGAGATGACAGGGAGTCCACCTACGAGCAGTACTTC
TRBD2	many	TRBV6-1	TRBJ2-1	CASNKRGLYEQFF	TGTGCCAGCAATAAGCGGGGGCTCTATGAGCAGTTCTTC
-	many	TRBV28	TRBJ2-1	CASSFPGVPSSYNEQFF	TGTGCCAGCAGTTTCCCTGGCGTTCCGAGCTCCTACAATGAGCAGTTCTTC
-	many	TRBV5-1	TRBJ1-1	CASSPNPNTEAFF	TGCGCCAGCAGTCCCAACCCGAACACTGAAGCTTTCTTT
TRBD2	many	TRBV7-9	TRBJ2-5	CASSGGSGGGETQYF	TGTGCCAGCAGCGGGGGAAGTGGCGGGGGAGAGACCCAGTACTTC
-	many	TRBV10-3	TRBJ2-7	CAISESRVYEQYF	TGTGCCATCAGTGAGTCCAGGGTCTACGAGCAGTACTTC
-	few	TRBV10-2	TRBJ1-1	CASLPGGVNTEAFF	TGCGCCAGCCTCCCTGGGGGGGTGAACACTGAAGCTTTCTTT
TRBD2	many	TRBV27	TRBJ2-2	CASSSPGLAGTGELFF	TGTGCCAGCAGTTCACCGGGACTAGCGGGCACCGGGGAGCTGTTTTTT
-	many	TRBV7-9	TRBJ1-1	CASSLAAQGYAEAFF	TGTGCCAGCAGCTTAGCGGCACAGGGTTACGCTGAAGCTTTCTTT
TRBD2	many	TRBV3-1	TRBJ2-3	CASSRRRTSGYTDTQYF	TGTGCCAGCAGCCGAAGGCGGACTAGCGGTTACACAGATACGCAGTATTTT
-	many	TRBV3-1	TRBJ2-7	CASSQDPQGNEQYF	TGTGCCAGCAGCCAAGATCCTCAGGGAAACGAGCAGTACTTC
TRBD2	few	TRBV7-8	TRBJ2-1	CASSLGRVAGVYNEQFF	TGTGCCAGCAGCTTAGGTCGGGTAGCGGGAGTTTACAATGAGCAGTTCTTC
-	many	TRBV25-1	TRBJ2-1	CASRRGPLDEQFF	TGTGCCAGCCGACGGGGCCCTCTTGATGAGCAGTTCTTC
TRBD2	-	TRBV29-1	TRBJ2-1	CSVEEGSYAGGYEQFF	TGCAGCGTTGAAGAAGGAAGCTATGCGGGGGGGTATGAGCAGTTCTTC
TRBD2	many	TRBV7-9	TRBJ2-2	CASSFSGRATGELFF	TGTGCCAGCAGCTTTAGCGGGAGGGCCACCGGGGAGCTGTTTTTT
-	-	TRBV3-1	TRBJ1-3	CASSQGAFGGVGNTIYF	TGTGCCAGCAGCCAAGGGGCCTTCGGGGGTGTTGGAAACACCATATATTTT
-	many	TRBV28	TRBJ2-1	CASSPSVRVNEQFF	TGTGCCAGCAGTCCCTCAGTGAGGGTCAATGAGCAGTTCTTC
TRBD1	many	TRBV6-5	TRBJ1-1	CASSYAGQGNTEAFF	TGTGCCAGCAGTTACGCGGGACAGGGGAACACTGAAGCTTTCTTT
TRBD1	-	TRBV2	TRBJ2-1	CTSCHDGQGAGGYNEQFF	TGTACCAGCTGTCATGACGGACAGGGGGCGGGAGGGTACAATGAGCAGTTCTTC
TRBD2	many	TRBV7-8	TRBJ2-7	CASRRGAGGSGQYF	TGTGCCAGCAGGAGGGGAGCGGGAGGCTCGGGGCAGTACTTC
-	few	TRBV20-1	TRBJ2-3	CSARRSFTDTQYF	TGCAGTGCTCGGAGATCCTTCACAGATACGCAGTATTTT
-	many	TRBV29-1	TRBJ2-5	CSVDRAKGTQYF	TGCAGCGTTGATCGGGCCAAGGGGACCCAGTACTTC
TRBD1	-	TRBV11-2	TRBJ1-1	CASSSWTGDLNTEAFF	TGTGCCAGCAGCTCCTGGACAGGGGATTTGAACACTGAAGCTTTCTTT
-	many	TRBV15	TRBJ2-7	CATSIPGRSYEQYF	TGTGCCACCAGCATTCCGGGACGTTCCTACGAGCAGTACTTC
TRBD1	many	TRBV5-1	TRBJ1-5	CASSPGRQGQPQHF	TGCGCCAGCAGCCCGGGACGACAGGGTCAGCCCCAGCATTTT
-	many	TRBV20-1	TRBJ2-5	CSASRAVNQETQYF	TGCAGTGCTAGCCGGGCGGTCAACCAAGAGACCCAGTACTTC
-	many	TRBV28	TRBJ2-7	CASSSGPPYEQYF	TGTGCCAGCAGTTCGGGCCCGCCTTACGAGCAGTACTTC
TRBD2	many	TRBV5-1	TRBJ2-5	CASSLYGGETQYF	TGCGCCAGCAGCTTGTACGGGGGGGAGACCCAGTACTTC
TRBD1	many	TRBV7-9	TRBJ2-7	CASSSSDRGYEQYF	TGTGCCAGCAGCTCCTCGGACAGGGGCTACGAGCAGTACTTC
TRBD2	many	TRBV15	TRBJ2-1	CATRTSGSDEQFF	TGTGCCACCAGGACTAGCGGGAGCGATGAGCAGTTCTTC
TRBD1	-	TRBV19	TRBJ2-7	CASSPGGTGSYEQYF	TGTGCCAGTAGTCCTGGCGGGACAGGGAGCTACGAGCAGTACTTC
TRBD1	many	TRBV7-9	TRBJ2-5	CASSPWTGGREETQYF	TGTGCCAGCAGCCCTTGGACAGGGGGCAGGGAAGAGACCCAGTACTTC
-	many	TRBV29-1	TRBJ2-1	CSVEYGYNEQFF	TGCAGCGTTGAATACGGTTACAATGAGCAGTTCTTC
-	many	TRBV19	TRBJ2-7	CASSVTTGAYEQYF	TGTGCCAGTAGTGTGACCACGGGGGCCTACGAGCAGTACTTC
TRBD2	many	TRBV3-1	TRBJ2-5	CASSQDTPVAGVRPQETQYF	TGTGCCAGCAGCCAAGATACCCCAGTAGCGGGAGTTAGGCCACAAGAGACCCAGTACTTC
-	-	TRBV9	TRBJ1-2	CASSVEEGYYGYTF	TGTGCCAGCAGCGTAGAAGAGGGGTACTATGGCTACACCTTC
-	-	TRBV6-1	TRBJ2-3	CASCKGPRTDTQYF	TGTGCCAGCTGTAAGGGGCCGCGCACAGATACGCAGTATTTT
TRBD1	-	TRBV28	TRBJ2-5	CASSLPGTGPRETQYF	TGTGCCAGCAGTTTACCCGGGACAGGGCCAAGGGAGACCCAGTACTTC
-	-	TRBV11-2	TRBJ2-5	CASSLERQVTQYF	TGTGCCAGCAGCTTAGAAAGGCAGGTGACCCAGTACTTC
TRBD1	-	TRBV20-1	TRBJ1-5	CSARLQGGGNQPQHF	TGCAGTGCTAGGTTACAGGGGGGAGGCAATCAGCCCCAGCATTTT